This T cell receptor (beta chain) was sequenced in a study of blood T cell repertoires in COVID-19. The ends lost 3 bases at V and 3 bases at J; junction bases unmatched: 4. The CDR3 has 15 amino acids. CDR1 and CDR2 (germline): SGHRS, YFSETQ. Per the original methods: Counts of nucleated cells, estimated from reference gene primer amplification, were obtained. Sequenced by immunoSEQ multiplex PCR; TCRdb stores in-frame clones only, minus some. That table gives V, J and clone size, and the DNA gave D and trimming. The data show 60,000 to 70,000 clones, 85% to 90% seen once. Sequencing input: peripheral blood. The clonotype comes from a woman in her sixties with acute or convalescent COVID-19. J is TRBJ2-1 and V is TRBV5-1; 9 bases match TRBD1. The CDR3 is CASSSGTGLYNEQFF. CDR3 DNA sequence: TGCGCCAGCAGCTCCGGGACAGGGCTCTACAATGAGCAGTTCTTC.